The 19 T cell receptor beta chains below come from one sample, sequenced in a study of blood T cell repertoires in COVID-19. Clones were sequenced by immunoSEQ multiplex PCR, and TCRdb holds only the in-frame ones, with some missing. The sample records about 200,000 clones, roughly 80% being singletons. Material: peripheral blood. These receptors were collected from a man aged 50 or older who had recovered from COVID-19.

The chain couples TRBV24-1 to TRBJ2-5, with 10 nucleotides matching TRBD2. Germline trimming cut 3 bases from V and 1 base from J; bases unmatched to any gene: 7. This CDR3 has 17 amino acids. Germline CDR1 KGHDR, CDR2 SFDVKD. The CDR3 here is CATSDSSAGGVQETQYF. The CDR3 nucleotides read TGTGCCACCAGTGATAGTTCAGCGGGAGGGGTCCAAGAGACCCAGTACTTC.

For this clone: In the same sample, other DNA sequences code for this CDR3. The genes are TRBV19 and TRBJ1-5, with D uncertain. This CDR3 contains 12 residues. The V gene lost 6 bases and the J gene lost 3 bases, with 6 bases spanning the gap. The V gene's germline CDR1 is LNHDA and CDR2 SQIVND (reference sequence). The CDR3: CASSPNNQPQHF. The CDR3 nucleotides are TGTGCCAGTAGCCCAAACAATCAGCCCCAGCATTTT.

This chain uses TRBV18 with TRBJ2-1, with 8 bases aligning to TRBD1. Germline lookup yields CDR1 KGHSH and CDR2 LQKENI. The CDR3 runs 14 residues. Losses at the gene ends were 1 base for V and 5 bases for J; bases not matched to a gene: 1. CDR3 loop: CASSPRTGNNEQFF. The CDR3 DNA follows: TGTGCCAGCTCACCACGGACAGGGAACAATGAGCAGTTCTTC.

This clone was recorded only once. The genes are TRBV11-1 and TRBJ2-7, with 8 bases lining up with TRBD1. The germline V gene encodes CDR1 SGHAT and CDR2 FQDESV (reference sequence). The CDR3 length is 15 residues. Trimming cost V 5 bases and J 2 bases; bases outside gene matches: 8. CDR3 sequence: CASSLTDRGPYEQYF. DNA of the CDR3: TGTGCCAGCAGCCTGACAGACAGGGGCCCCTACGAGCAGTACTTC.

This CDR3 reads CASSLTTGTTNEQFF. The CDR3 DNA sequence: TGTGCCAGCTCACTTACAACCGGGACTACCAATGAGCAGTTCTTC. The V and J genes are TRBV18 and TRBJ2-1, with 7 bases fitting TRBD2. Germline-derived CDR1 and CDR2 are KGHSH and LQKENI. V trimming: 4 bases; J trimming: 6 bases; junction bases outside the gene matches: 9. The CDR3 has 15 residues.

The rearrangement joins TRBV4-2 to TRBJ2-7; 7 nucleotides match TRBD2. Unmatched junction bases numbered 8, after V lost 0 bases and J lost 0 bases. This CDR3 spans 17 amino acids. Per the germline V gene, CDR1 is LGHNA and CDR2 is YNFKEQ. Here the CDR3 reads CASSQDHLAASSYEQYF. The CDR3 DNA reads as TGTGCCAGCAGCCAAGATCACCTAGCGGCAAGCTCCTACGAGCAGTACTTC.

This rearrangement joins TRBV6-5 to TRBJ2-7; 10 bases line up with TRBD2. Germline-derived CDR1 and CDR2 are MNHEY and SVGAGI. With 2 bases clipped from V and 4 bases from J, the junction kept 5 bases outside the gene matches. The CDR3 length is 15 residues. The CDR3 loop is CASSYGASGSYEQYF. CDR3 sequence (DNA): TGTGCCAGCAGTTACGGGGCTAGCGGGAGTTACGAGCAGTACTTC.

V and J are TRBV6-5 and TRBJ1-2; D may be TRBD1 (5 bases). The germline V gene has CDR1 MNHEY and CDR2 SVGAGI. The V end lost 5 bases, the J end lost 5 bases, and 12 bases lay between the germline ends. The CDR3 runs to 13 residues. DNA of the CDR3: TGTGCCAGCAGTACAACAGGTCGATATGGCTACACCTTC. Translated: CASSTTGRYGYTF.

The V call is TRBV3-1 (or the pseudogene TRBV3-2), the J call TRBJ2-3; D is possibly TRBD1 (5 bases). Looked up from germline, CDR1 is LGHDT and CDR2 is YNNKEL (reference sequence). The ends were cut back, 5 bases at V and 3 bases at J, with 15 bases in the middle. The CDR3 loop spans 15 amino acids. CDR3 bases: TGTGCCAGCAGCGCATTCCAGGGTAATACAGATACGCAGTATTTT. Translation gives CASSAFQGNTDTQYF.

V and J are TRBV10-2 and TRBJ2-2; 11 bases match TRBD1. With 6 bases clipped from V and 4 bases from J, the junction kept 4 bases outside the gene matches. The length of the CDR3 is 15 residues. CDR1 and CDR2 from the germline V gene are WSHSY and SAAADI. As DNA, the CDR3 is TGCGCCAGCAGCCCCGGACAGGGGGCCACCGGGGAGCTGTTTTTT. Amino acid sequence: CASSPGQGATGELFF.

The rearrangement uses TRBV15 and TRBJ1-6, with a tentative D call TRBD1 (6 bases). The germline CDR1 and CDR2 sequences are LNHNV and YYDKDF (reference sequence). The CDR3 is 13 residues long. V shed 9 bases and J shed 4 bases, with 10 bases lying between them. Here the CDR3 DNA reads TGTGCCACTCGTACAGGGTATAATTCACCCCTCCACTTT. Translating it yields CATRTGYNSPLHF.

The rearrangement joins TRBV12-3 or TRBV12-4 to TRBJ1-2, with 7 bases lining up with TRBD1. Trimming took 6 bases from V and 7 from J; bases not matched to a gene: 8. The CDR3 totals 13 residues. CDR3 coding DNA: TGTGCCAGCAGCCTAACACAGGGGTTTGGCTACACCTTC. Protein product: CASSLTQGFGYTF.

For the CDR3, the DNA is TGTGCCAGCAGCTCGGAACAGATAAATGAAAAACTGTTTTTT. It is translated as CASSSEQINEKLFF. V usage is TRBV5-6 and J usage is TRBJ1-4; D is unresolved. Germline lookup yields CDR1 SGHDT and CDR2 YYEEEE. Trimming shortened V by 3 bases and J by 5 bases, and 11 bases separated the two germline ends. There are 14 residues in the CDR3.

CDR3: CASSIGLAITDTQYF. CDR3 sequence (DNA): TGTGCCAGCAGCATAGGACTAGCCATCACAGATACGCAGTATTTT. This rearrangement joins TRBV21-1 to TRBJ2-3; TRBD2, the D gene given by the table, was not confirmed from the DNA. TRBV21-1 is designated a pseudogene. CDR3 length equals 15 residues.

This clone came up a few times. The rearrangement uses TRBV27 and TRBJ2-3; D is perhaps TRBD2 (6 bases). Germline V gives CDR1 MNHEY, CDR2 SMNVEV (reference sequence). Trimming removed 5 bases from V and 1 base from J, with 31 bases in between. This CDR3 is 21 amino acids long. The CDR3: CASSHIAVAVGWRRGTDTQYF. As DNA, the CDR3 is TGTGCCAGCAGTCATATAGCGGTAGCAGTTGGGTGGAGGCGGGGCACAGATACGCAGTATTTT.

This clone was detected only once. The chain is built from TRBV29-1 and TRBJ2-1; D possibly corresponds to TRBD1 (5 bases). Trimming took 4 bases from V and 12 from J, leaving 16 bases between them. The CDR3 is made up of 12 amino acids. The V gene's germline CDR1 is SQVTM and CDR2 ANQGSEA. Here the CDR3 reads CSVVGGALGQFF. In DNA, the CDR3 is TGCAGCGTTGTGGGTGGGGCCTTAGGGCAGTTCTTC.

This sequence joins TRBV4-3 and TRBJ2-3, with D perhaps matching TRBD2 (6 bases). CDR1 is LGHNA and CDR2 is YSLEER in the germline V gene. V was trimmed by 1 base and J by 0 bases, leaving 8 bases between them. The length of the CDR3 is 15 residues. The CDR3: CASSQAAGSTDTQYF. CDR3 bases: TGCGCCAGCAGCCAAGCGGCGGGAAGCACAGATACGCAGTATTTT.

CDR3 DNA sequence: TGTGCCAGCAGTACCGGACCGGGGAGGAGAGCTTTCTTT. Its translation: CASSTGPGRRAFF. The genes are TRBV6-6 and TRBJ1-1; D gene uncertain. V shed 5 bases and J shed 10 bases, with 17 bases lying between them. The CDR3 spans 13 residues. Germline CDR1 MNHNY, CDR2 SVGAGI (reference sequence).

This clone was recorded a few times. The chain is built from TRBV6-5 and TRBJ1-2, with TRBD1 identical over 7 bases. The CDR3 consists of 13 residues. V was clipped by 10 bases and J by 4 bases; unmatched bases: 9. Germline values: CDR1 MNHEY, CDR2 SVGAGI. CDR3: CAIGTAIIYGYTF. The DNA for the CDR3 is TGTGCCATAGGGACAGCAATTATCTATGGCTACACCTTC.